The source of this T cell receptor (beta chain) is a study of blood T cell repertoires in COVID-19 (dated by TCRdb to 2018 to 2020). Regarding the research as a whole: The collaborator samples originated in the United States, Italy and Spain and spanned the acute and convalescent phases of COVID-19. The material from the prospective study consisted of cDNA or gDNA derived from T cells, B-cell-depleted T cells, or PBMCs. The dataset comprised deeply sampled blood TCRbeta repertoires from subjects exposed to, actively infected with, or recovered from COVID-19. A freely available public database, intended as a resource for researchers studying the immune response to SARS-CoV-2, is where the repertoires were released. Samples came from the ongoing ImmuneRACE study (first 160 participants) plus 1,254 subjects from 6 global collaborators. The sample metadata nearly always contained a de-identified subject ID, COVID-19 status, age in years and sex. Where HLA class I and class II types were available, the types were taken from metadata supplied by the sample provider, not from assay-based typing. Study-wide conclusions, independent of this receptor: The quantity of clinical and demographic metadata differed by source and by participant and was supplied without curation.

TCRbeta CDR3 regions were amplified from genomic DNA by means of the immunoSEQ Assay, a bias-controlled multiplex PCR. The study's processing was this. The number of nucleated cells in each sample was estimated from the amplification of reference gene primers within the assay. Sequence reads were collapsed and filtered to measure the absolute abundance of every unique TCRbeta CDR3 rearrangement. For each sample, productive Simpson clonality was calculated as the square root of Simpson's diversity index across productive rearrangements. Entries here come from immuneACCESS through TCRdb and include only in-frame sequences with V and J called. Some clones fail to appear in such tables; in the studies checked, an unresolved V gene covers under half of the shortfall, and the cause of the remainder is unknown. V and J calls and clone size come straight from that table; D and trimming were deduced from the DNA. This sample has 350,000 to 450,000 clones in its table, and around 87% of those were observed once. The ten largest account for 1% to 1.3% of the sample.

The cysteine opens and the phenylalanine closes a CDR3 of 15 amino acids. Just the 45-base CDR3 DNA is kept, in frame starting at base 1. CDR1 SGHRS and CDR2 YFSETQ are derived from the germline V gene. V is reduced by 6 bases and J by 1 base, leaving a spacing of 15 bases between them. As for this clone: The target of this receptor is not known. Base quality data are lacking; no much larger clone is found one base away.

Enrolling through a virtual design, the prospective study's participants ranged in age from roughly 18 to 95 years and lived across around 25 United States geographic areas. To assign participants to cohorts, the prospective study relied on clinical history that participants themselves reported in a screening survey and a study questionnaire. For ImmuneRACE Cohort 3, a participant was defined as recovered based on two consecutive negative NP/OP PCR tests, clearance by a healthcare professional, or resolution of symptoms. Mobile phlebotomists in the prospective study collected whole blood, serum and a nasopharyngeal or oropharyngeal swab from every participant. Over an approximately 2-month period, participants in the prospective study had the option of providing additional blood draws and questionnaires. Before DNA extraction, prospective study blood samples were shipped either frozen or at room temperature.

In this chain, TRBV5-1 is recombined with TRBJ2-3, with TRBD2 as a weak D call on 6 bases. The sequencing sample was made of PBMCs or T cells enriched from blood (not recorded which). This sequence was found in a young man who had recovered from COVID-19. The DNA is TGCGCCAGCAAAGCGGGTGGAACGGGCACAGATACGCAGTATTTT. It specifies CASKAGGTGTDTQYF.